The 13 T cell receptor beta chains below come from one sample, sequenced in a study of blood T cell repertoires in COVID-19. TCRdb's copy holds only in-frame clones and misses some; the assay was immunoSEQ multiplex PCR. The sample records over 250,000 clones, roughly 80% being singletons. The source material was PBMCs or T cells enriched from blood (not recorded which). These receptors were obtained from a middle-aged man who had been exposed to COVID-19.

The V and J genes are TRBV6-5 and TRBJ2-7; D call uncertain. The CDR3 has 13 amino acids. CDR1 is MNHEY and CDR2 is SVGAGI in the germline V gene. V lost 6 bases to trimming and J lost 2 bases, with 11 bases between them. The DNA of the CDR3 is TGTGCCAGCAGGGCTAGTGCAGCCTACGAGCAGTACTTC. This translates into CASRASAAYEQYF.

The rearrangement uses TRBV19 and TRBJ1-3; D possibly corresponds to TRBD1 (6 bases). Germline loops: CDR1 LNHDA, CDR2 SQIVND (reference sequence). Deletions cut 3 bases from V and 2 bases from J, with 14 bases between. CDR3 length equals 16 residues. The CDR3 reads CASSMGYGQPGNTIYF. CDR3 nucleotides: TGTGCCAGTAGTATGGGTTATGGACAGCCTGGAAACACCATATATTTT.

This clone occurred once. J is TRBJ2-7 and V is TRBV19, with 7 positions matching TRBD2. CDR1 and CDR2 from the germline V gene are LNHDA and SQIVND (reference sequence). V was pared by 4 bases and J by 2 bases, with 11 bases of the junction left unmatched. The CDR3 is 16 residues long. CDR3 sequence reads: CASSSVRGGAPYEQYF. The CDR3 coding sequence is TGTGCCAGTAGTAGTGTCCGCGGGGGAGCCCCCTACGAGCAGTACTTC.

CDR3 sequence reads: CASTGLSEQYF. In DNA, the CDR3 is TGTGCCAGCACCGGGCTTAGCGAGCAGTACTTC. The V and J genes are TRBV7-9 and TRBJ2-7; D not resolved. V shed 7 bases and J shed 6 bases, with 10 bases lying between them. CDR1 and CDR2 from the germline V gene are SEHNR and FQNEAQ (reference sequence). This CDR3 has 11 residues.

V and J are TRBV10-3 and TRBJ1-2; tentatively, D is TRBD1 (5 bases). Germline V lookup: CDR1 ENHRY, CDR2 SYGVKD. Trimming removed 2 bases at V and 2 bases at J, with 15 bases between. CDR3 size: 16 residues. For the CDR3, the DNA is TGTGCCATCAGTGAGGGGCCAGGGTCGAAGAACTATGGCTACACCTTC. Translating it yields CAISEGPGSKNYGYTF.

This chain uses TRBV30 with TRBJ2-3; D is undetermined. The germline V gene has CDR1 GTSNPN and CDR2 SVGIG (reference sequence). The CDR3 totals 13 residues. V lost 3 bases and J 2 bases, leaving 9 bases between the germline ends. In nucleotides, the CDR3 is TGTGCCTGGAGAAGTGGCATCACAGATACGCAGTATTTT. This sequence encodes CAWRSGITDTQYF.

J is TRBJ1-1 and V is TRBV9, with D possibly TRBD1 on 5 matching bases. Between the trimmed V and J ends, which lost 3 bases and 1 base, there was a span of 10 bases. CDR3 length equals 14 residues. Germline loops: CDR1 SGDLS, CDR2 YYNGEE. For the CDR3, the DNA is TGTGCCAGCAGCGCCAGGGTCGGGAACACTGAAGCTTTCTTT. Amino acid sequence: CASSARVGNTEAFF.

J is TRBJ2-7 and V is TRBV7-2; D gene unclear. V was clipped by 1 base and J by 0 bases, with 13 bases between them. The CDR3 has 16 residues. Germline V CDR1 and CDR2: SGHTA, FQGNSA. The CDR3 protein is CASSLVSVDSSYEQYF. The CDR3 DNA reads TGTGCCAGCAGCTTAGTCTCCGTAGATAGCTCCTACGAGCAGTACTTC.

This CDR3 reads CASSQGEISSMVGELFF. The CDR3 nucleotides read TGTGCCAGCAGCCAAGGAGAGATCTCTAGTATGGTCGGGGAGCTGTTTTTT. V and J are TRBV3-1 (or the pseudogene TRBV3-2) and TRBJ2-2, with no clear D. CDR3 size: 17 residues. V lost 1 base, J lost 7 bases, and 19 bases lay in between. Germline V CDR1 and CDR2: LGHDT, YNNKEL (reference sequence).

CDR3: CSVLEVAAHGYTF. The CDR3 DNA reads TGCAGCGTTCTCGAGGTTGCGGCTCATGGCTACACCTTC. The chain joins TRBV29-1 to TRBJ1-2, with unresolved D. The CDR3 consists of 13 residues. The germline V gene encodes CDR1 SQVTM and CDR2 ANQGSEA. V shed 5 bases and J shed 6 bases, with 16 bases lying between them.

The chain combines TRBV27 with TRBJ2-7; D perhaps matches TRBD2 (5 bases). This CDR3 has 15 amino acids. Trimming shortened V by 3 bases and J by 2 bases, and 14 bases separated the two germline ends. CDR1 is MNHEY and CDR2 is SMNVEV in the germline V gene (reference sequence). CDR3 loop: CASSFSGEPTYEQYF. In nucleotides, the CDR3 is TGTGCCAGCAGTTTTTCCGGGGAACCCACCTACGAGCAGTACTTC.

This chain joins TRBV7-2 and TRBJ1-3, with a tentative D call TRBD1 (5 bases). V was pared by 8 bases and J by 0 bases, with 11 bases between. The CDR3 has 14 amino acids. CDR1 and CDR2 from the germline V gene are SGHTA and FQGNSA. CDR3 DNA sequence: TGTGCCAGCGGCGGGACGGCCTCTGGAAACACCATATATTTT. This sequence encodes CASGGTASGNTIYF.

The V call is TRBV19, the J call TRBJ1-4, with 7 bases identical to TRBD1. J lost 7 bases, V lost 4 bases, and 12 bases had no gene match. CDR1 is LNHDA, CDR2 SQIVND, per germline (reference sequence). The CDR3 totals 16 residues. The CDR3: CASSTGHRGGTEKLFF. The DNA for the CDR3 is TGTGCCAGTAGTACGGGGCACAGGGGAGGTACTGAAAAACTGTTTTTT.